Listed below are T cell receptor beta chains from one sample, sequenced in a study of blood T cell repertoires in COVID-19. The data were produced by immunoSEQ multiplex PCR, yet TCRdb's version contains in-frame clones alone and is incomplete. This sample has 250,000 to 350,000 clones, with about 88% found just once. Sample: peripheral blood. All receptors come from a woman between 25 and 40 years old with COVID-19, enrolled during active disease. Each CDR3 is given with its conserved first and last residue. D genes are given only for firm matches. Size values are once, few and many counts, or a class for expanded clones, and some rows have none.

J gene,D gene,V gene,clone size,CDR3 DNA,CDR3 protein
TRBJ1-1,NA,TRBV27,once,TGTGCCAGCAGTTTCCAGGTGCGGGGCGCTGAAGCTTTCTTT,CASSFQVRGAEAFF
TRBJ2-1,NA,TRBV7-2,NA,TGTGCCAGCAGCCTGGCCGGGTCTGAGGGTATCCATGAGCAGTTCTTC,CASSLAGSEGIHEQFF
TRBJ2-7,NA,TRBV20-1,NA,TGCAGTGCTAGTTCGGGGAGCTCCTACGAGCAGTACTTC,CSASSGSSYEQYF
TRBJ2-3,TRBD2,TRBV7-2,NA,TGTGCCAGCAGCTCCCCTAGGGGGACTAGCGGGAGGGCAGATACGCAGTATTTT,CASSSPRGTSGRADTQYF
TRBJ1-6,NA,TRBV5-5,NA,TGTGCCAGCAGCTTAGCTGTGCCCAATTCACCCCTCCACTTT,CASSLAVPNSPLHF
TRBJ2-1,TRBD2,TRBV27,few,TGTGCCAGCAGTTTAGGAAGGATCGGGAGGGCCTTTAATGAGCAGTTCTTC,CASSLGRIGRAFNEQFF
TRBJ2-5,TRBD2,TRBV5-4,NA,TGTGCCAGCAGCCTGAATTTAGCGGGAGGGAGCCGGGAGACCCAGTACTTC,CASSLNLAGGSRETQYF
TRBJ2-5,NA,TRBV9,once,TGTGCCAGCAGCGCCACTGGGGCAGGGGAGACCCAGTACTTC,CASSATGAGETQYF
TRBJ2-7,TRBD1,TRBV10-1,NA,TGCGCCAGCAGTCCGGGACAGGTCTACGAGCAGTACTTC,CASSPGQVYEQYF
TRBJ2-7,TRBD2,TRBV27,once,TGTGCCAGCAGTCCTTCAGCGGGAGTAAGTCCGTCCTACGAGCAGTACTTC,CASSPSAGVSPSYEQYF
TRBJ1-6,NA,TRBV7-8,NA,TGTGCCAGCGCCACAAAGACGGGGAATTCACCCCTCCACTTT,CASATKTGNSPLHF
TRBJ1-6,NA,TRBV21-1,NA,TGTGCCAGCAGCTCGGGGTCCTATAATTCACCCCTCCACTTT,CASSSGSYNSPLHF
TRBJ2-1,NA,TRBV19,NA,TGTGCCAGTACCTCGGGAAGCGGCCACAATGAGCAGTTCTTC,CASTSGSGHNEQFF
TRBJ2-5,TRBD2,TRBV9,NA,TGTGCCAGCAGCGGAGGACTAGGACTCCAGTACTTC,CASSGGLGLQYF
TRBJ1-5,TRBD1,TRBV6-2/TRBV6-3,NA,TGTGCCAGCAGTTTAAAGCCTTGGGACAGGGGGCTGGCCCAGCATTTT,CASSLKPWDRGLAQHF
TRBJ2-7,TRBD2,TRBV30,NA,TGTGCCTGGAGTCGGGGGGGGAGCGAGCAGTACTTC,CAWSRGGSEQYF
TRBJ2-7,TRBD1,TRBV6-2/TRBV6-3,NA,TGTGCCAGCAGTTACTCGAGGGGACAGGGGGCTACCCAGTTC,CASSYSRGQGATQF
TRBJ1-4,NA,TRBV7-9,NA,TGTGCCAGCAGCCGCCGGACATCTCGGGATGAAAAACTGTTTTTT,CASSRRTSRDEKLFF
TRBJ2-1,NA,TRBV5-1,NA,TGCGCCAGCAGCTTGGGGCACGGGAACGATGAGCAGTTCTTC,CASSLGHGNDEQFF
TRBJ2-2,NA,TRBV27,NA,TGTGCCAGCAGTCTCGGAGCAGCGAACACCGGGGAGCTGTTTTTT,CASSLGAANTGELFF
TRBJ2-1,TRBD2,TRBV6-5,NA,TGTGCCAGCAGTTACGCGGGAGATGATGAGCAGTTCTTC,CASSYAGDDEQFF
TRBJ2-7,TRBD2,TRBV27,NA,TGTGCCTGCAGGACTAGCTCCGAGCAGTACTTC,CACRTSSEQYF
TRBJ2-5,NA,TRBV7-8,few,TGTGCCAGCAGCTTAGGTTTCTCGGCTAACCCAGGCGGGGAGACCCAGTACTTC,CASSLGFSANPGGETQYF
TRBJ2-7,NA,TRBV7-9,NA,TGTGCCAGCGCTCGGGGACATTCCCCCTACGAGCAGTACTTC,CASARGHSPYEQYF
TRBJ1-2,NA,TRBV3-1/TRBV3-2,NA,TGTGCCAGCAGCCAAGGGGCAGGGAAGGGCTACACCTTC,CASSQGAGKGYTF